Following are 22 T cell receptor beta chains from one sample sequenced in a study of shared clonotypes between healthy human individuals. The table came from immunoSEQ multiplex PCR; TCRdb's copy has only in-frame clones and leaves some out. Among 950,000 to 1,100,000 clones, approximately 78% were seen once, and the ten largest hold under 0.8%. Sequenced material: memory CD4+ T cells from PBMCs. This sample's subset: CD45RA-negative fraction. These receptors all come from a young man in good health. Some clones in this sample may be carry-over from other donors' samples.

V usage is TRBV27 and J usage is TRBJ1-1, with D unresolved. The CDR3 length is 15 residues. Germline V gene data show CDR1 as MNHEY and CDR2 as SMNVEV (reference sequence). The ends were cut back, 5 bases at V and 1 base at J, with 14 bases in the middle. CDR3 nucleotide sequence: TGTGCCAGCAGTCCCCCCCGTGGCAGGAACACTGAAGCTTTCTTT. Translated: CASSPPRGRNTEAFF.

Turning to this clone: Other DNA sequences from this sample encode an identical CDR3 as well. The genes are TRBV28 and TRBJ2-4, with 8 nucleotides matching TRBD1. Germline V gives CDR1 MDHEN, CDR2 SYDVKM. Trimming removed 5 bases from V and 4 bases from J; junction bases left unmatched: 4. The CDR3 consists of 14 residues. The DNA of the CDR3 is TGTGCCAGCAGTCTTCAGGGGGCGAAAAACATTCAGTACTTC. This gives the protein CASSLQGAKNIQYF.

The chain recombines TRBV11-2 with TRBJ2-1; D is unclear. CDR1 is SGHAT, CDR2 FQNNGV, per germline. V was trimmed by 2 bases and J by 0 bases, leaving 5 bases between them. The CDR3 runs to 14 residues. CDR3 sequence reads: CASSLSSSYNEQFF. DNA for the CDR3: TGTGCCAGCAGCTTAAGTAGCTCCTACAATGAGCAGTTCTTC.

The genes are TRBV27 and TRBJ2-7; 7 nucleotides agree with TRBD2. Germline V gives CDR1 MNHEY, CDR2 SMNVEV (reference sequence). After removal of 3 bases from V and 2 bases from J, the junction contained 7 bases not matched to a gene. The CDR3 loop spans 15 amino acids. The CDR3 coding sequence is TGTGCCAGCAGTTTCAGACTAGCAGATACCTACGAGCAGTACTTC. This sequence encodes CASSFRLADTYEQYF.

J is TRBJ2-1 and V is TRBV19, with TRBD2 as a possible D gene (5 bases). Germline-derived CDR1 and CDR2 are LNHDA and SQIVND (reference sequence). The CDR3 loop spans 15 amino acids. Deletions cut 2 bases from V and 5 bases from J, with 13 bases between. The CDR3 sequence is CASSISAGGNNEQFF. As DNA, the CDR3 is TGTGCCAGTAGTATATCGGCAGGAGGCAACAATGAGCAGTTCTTC.

V is TRBV5-1 and J is TRBJ1-2; D perhaps matches TRBD1 (5 bases). Germline assignment: CDR1 SGHRS and CDR2 YFSETQ. V lost 2 bases to trimming and J lost 6 bases, with 11 bases between them. The CDR3 is 13 amino acids. The CDR3 DNA follows: TGCGCCAGCAGCTTTGAGACAGCCCATGGCTACACCTTC. Its translation: CASSFETAHGYTF.

This clone was detected only a few times. The J gene is TRBJ2-1, the V gene TRBV6-5, with a possible D match to TRBD2 (6 bases). Per germline, CDR1 MNHEY and CDR2 SVGAGI. This CDR3 has 12 amino acids. V lost 9 bases, J lost 2 bases, and 8 bases lay in between. CDR3 loop: CASSGTYNEQFF. CDR3 bases: TGTGCCAGTAGCGGAACCTACAATGAGCAGTTCTTC.

V usage is TRBV6-4 and J usage is TRBJ2-1; TRBD2 matches 7 bases. The ends lost 6 bases at V and 10 bases at J; junction bases unmatched: 6. This CDR3 is 12 amino acids long. CDR1 and CDR2 from the germline V gene are MRHNA and SNTAGT. The CDR3 coding sequence is TGTGCCAGCAGACGCCCCGGGGGGGAGCAGTTCTTC. Encoded protein: CASRRPGGEQFF.

This clone was recorded at least ten times. The chain joins TRBV7-9 to TRBJ1-2, with TRBD1 as a possible D gene (6 bases). The germline V gene has CDR1 SEHNR and CDR2 FQNEAQ (reference sequence). Deletions cut 0 bases from V and 7 bases from J, with 18 bases between. This CDR3 has 16 residues. The chain's CDR3 is CASSLASRRTEAGYTF. The CDR3 nucleotides are TGTGCCAGCAGCTTAGCGTCAAGGCGGACAGAAGCTGGCTACACCTTC.

Here the CDR3 reads CASSSTGHRSNQPQHF. CDR3 DNA sequence: TGTGCCAGCAGCTCAACGGGACACCGAAGCAATCAGCCCCAGCATTTT. This chain links TRBV5-6 with TRBJ1-5; D perhaps matches TRBD1 (6 bases). V was trimmed by 3 bases and J by 1 base, leaving 14 bases between them. Germline V lookup: CDR1 SGHDT, CDR2 YYEEEE. The CDR3 runs 16 residues. The full variable domain, in which reference TRBV5-6 and TRBJ1-5 provide the parts outside the CDR3, is DAGVTQSPTHLIKTRGQQVTLRCSPKSGHDTVSWYQQALGQGPQFIFQYYEEEERQRGNFPDRFSGHQFPNYSSELNVNALLLGDSALYLCASSSTGHRSNQPQHFGDGTRLSIL.

This sequence joins TRBV15 and TRBJ1-1, with D uncertain. Germline assignment: CDR1 LNHNV and CDR2 YYDKDF (reference sequence). Trimming pared 0 bases from V and 4 bases from J, leaving 15 bases between. The CDR3 is made up of 16 amino acids. CDR3 loop: CATSRDLGRWGTEAFF. As DNA, the CDR3 is TGTGCCACCAGCAGAGATCTCGGTCGGTGGGGCACTGAAGCTTTCTTT.

The chain employs TRBV28 and TRBJ1-5; D call uncertain. Germline V lookup: CDR1 MDHEN, CDR2 SYDVKM. This CDR3 spans 15 amino acids. V lost 6 bases, J lost 4 bases, and 16 bases lay in between. The CDR3 sequence is CASRTNRGRNQPQHF. The CDR3 nucleotides read TGTGCCAGCAGAACCAACCGGGGTAGGAATCAGCCCCAGCATTTT.

This clone was counted a few times. The rearrangement uses TRBV5-3 and TRBJ2-3; TRBD1 matches at 9 bases. TRBV5-3 is annotated as an ORF whose role is uncertain. The CDR3 sequence is 16 residues long. The V segment lost 2 bases and the J segment 4 bases; nucleotides outside the gene matches: 8. CDR3 DNA: TGTGCCAGAAGCTTCCGGGACAGGGTGGAGGCAGATACGCAGTATTTT. It codes for CARSFRDRVEADTQYF.

Concerning this clone itself: Other nucleotide sequences in the sample specify the same CDR3. This chain uses TRBV30 with TRBJ1-3; D gene uncertain. The CDR3 loop spans 14 amino acids. Germline V lookup: CDR1 GTSNPN, CDR2 SVGIG (reference sequence). The V gene lost 1 base and the J gene lost 1 base, with 8 bases spanning the gap. The CDR3 protein is CAWSGGFSGNTIYF. CDR3 DNA sequence: TGTGCCTGGAGTGGAGGATTTTCTGGAAACACCATATATTTT.

The genes are TRBV5-1 and TRBJ1-1; no firm D call. The length of the CDR3 is 15 residues. From germline, CDR1 is SGHRS and CDR2 YFSETQ. Trimming stripped 1 base from V and 1 base from J, with 11 bases between. The CDR3 region is CASSLIPRKNTEAFF. The DNA for the CDR3 is TGCGCCAGCAGCTTGATACCGAGAAAGAACACTGAAGCTTTCTTT.

The CDR3 is CASSLSAPFTSYQKQFF. CDR3 DNA sequence: TGTGCCAGCAGTTTATCGGCCCCCTTTACTAGTTACCAGAAGCAGTTCTTC. This chain uses TRBV27 with TRBJ2-1; tentatively, D is TRBD2 (5 bases). Germline values: CDR1 MNHEY, CDR2 SMNVEV (reference sequence). V was trimmed by 0 bases and J by 11 bases, leaving 23 bases between them. The CDR3 extends over 17 amino acids.

The chain links TRBV10-3 to TRBJ2-3; TRBD1 matches at 10 bases. Trimming took 11 bases from V and 6 from J; bases not matched to a gene: 8. The CDR3 sequence is 13 residues long. Per the germline V gene, CDR1 is ENHRY and CDR2 is SYGVKD. The chain's CDR3 is CAVRDRGWDTQYF. The DNA of the CDR3 is TGTGCCGTCCGGGACAGGGGCTGGGATACGCAGTATTTT.

The chain carries TRBV5-1 and TRBJ2-3; 7 bases line up with TRBD1. Germline V gene lookup returns CDR1 SGHRS and CDR2 YFSETQ. The CDR3 is made up of 16 amino acids. V was pared by 1 base and J by 2 bases, with 7 bases of the junction left unmatched. The CDR3 loop is CASSLPRDSNTDTQYF. Written as DNA, the CDR3 is TGCGCCAGCAGCTTGCCCCGGGACAGTAACACAGATACGCAGTATTTT.

The rearrangement uses TRBV5-1 and TRBJ1-2; 8 bases are shared with TRBD1. V lost 2 bases and J lost 0; bases outside the gene matches: 3. From germline, CDR1 is SGHRS and CDR2 YFSETQ. There are 15 residues in the CDR3. The CDR3, as DNA: TGCGCCAGCAGCTTAGGGACAGGTACTAACTATGGCTACACCTTC. Translating it yields CASSLGTGTNYGYTF.

Turning to this clone: Other DNA sequences within the sample encode an identical CDR3. This chain links TRBV2 with TRBJ2-7; the D is unclear. The CDR3 consists of 12 residues. Between the trimmed V and J ends, which lost 2 bases and 0 bases, there was a span of 2 bases. Germline CDR1 and CDR2: SNHLY and FYNNEI. The CDR3 spells CASSESSYEQYF. The CDR3, as DNA: TGTGCCAGCAGTGAAAGCTCCTACGAGCAGTACTTC. The variable domain in full, completed from reference TRBV2 and TRBJ2-7, reads EPEVTQTPSHQVTQMGQEVILRCVPISNHLYFYWYRQILGQKVEFLVSFYNNEISEKSEIFDDQFSVERPDGSNFTLKIRSTKLEDSAMYFCASSESSYEQYFGPGTRLTVT.

The chain uses TRBV9 and TRBJ2-2, with D maybe TRBD1 (5 bases). The CDR3 is 15 residues long. Trimming took 0 bases from V and 2 from J, leaving 8 bases between them. CDR1 is SGDLS, CDR2 YYNGEE, per germline. For the CDR3, the DNA is TGTGCCAGCAGCGTAGATCAGGGAAACACCGGGGAGCTGTTTTTT. Translation gives CASSVDQGNTGELFF.

This clone was detected a few times. This chain connects TRBV27 to TRBJ2-3, with D tentatively TRBD2 (6 bases). Germline lookup yields CDR1 MNHEY and CDR2 SMNVEV (reference sequence). The CDR3 extends over 16 amino acids. The V end was cut by 6 bases, the J end by 4 bases, with 20 bases between. CDR3 sequence: CASSPLLGSGADTQYF. The CDR3, as DNA: TGTGCCAGCAGCCCCTTACTGGGCTCGGGAGCAGATACGCAGTATTTT.